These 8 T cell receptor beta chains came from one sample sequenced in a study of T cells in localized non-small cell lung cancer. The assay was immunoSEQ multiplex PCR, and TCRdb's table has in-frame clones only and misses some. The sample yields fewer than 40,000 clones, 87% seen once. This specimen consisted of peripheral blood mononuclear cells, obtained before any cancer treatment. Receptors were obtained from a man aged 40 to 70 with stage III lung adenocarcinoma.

The CDR3 protein is CASSQGAVAGGRNEQFF. Written as DNA, the CDR3 is TGTGCCAGCAGCCAAGGGGCCGTAGCGGGGGGGCGTAATGAGCAGTTCTTC. The V call is TRBV4-2, the J call TRBJ2-1; 11 nucleotides line up with TRBD2. Losses at the gene ends were 1 base for V and 7 bases for J; bases not matched to a gene: 9. The CDR3 covers 17 residues. Germline CDR1 and CDR2: LGHNA and YNFKEQ.

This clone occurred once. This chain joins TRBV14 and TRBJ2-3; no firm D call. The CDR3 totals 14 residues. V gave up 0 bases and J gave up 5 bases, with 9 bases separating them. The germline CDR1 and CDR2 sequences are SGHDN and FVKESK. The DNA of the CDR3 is TGTGCCAGCAGCCAAGATCTCATCCGAGATACGCAGTATTTT. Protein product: CASSQDLIRDTQYF.

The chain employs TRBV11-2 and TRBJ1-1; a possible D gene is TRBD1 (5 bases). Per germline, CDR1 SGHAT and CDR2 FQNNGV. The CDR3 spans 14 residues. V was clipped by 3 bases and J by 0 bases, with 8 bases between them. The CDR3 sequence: CASSFQTVNTEAFF. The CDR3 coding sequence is TGTGCCAGCAGCTTCCAGACAGTGAACACTGAAGCTTTCTTT.

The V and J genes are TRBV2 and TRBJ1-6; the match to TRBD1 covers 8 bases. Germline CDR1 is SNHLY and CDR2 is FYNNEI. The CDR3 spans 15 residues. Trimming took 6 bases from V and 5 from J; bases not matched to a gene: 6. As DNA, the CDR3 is TGTGCCAGCAGCGTAAAGACAGGGGATAATTCACCCCTCCACTTT. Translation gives CASSVKTGDNSPLHF.

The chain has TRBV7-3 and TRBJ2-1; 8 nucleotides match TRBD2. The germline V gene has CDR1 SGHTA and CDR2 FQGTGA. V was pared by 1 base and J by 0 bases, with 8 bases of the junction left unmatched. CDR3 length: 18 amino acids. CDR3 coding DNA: TGTGCCAGCAGCTTAAGTCTTGCGGGGGGCAGCTCCTACAATGAGCAGTTCTTC. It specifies CASSLSLAGGSSYNEQFF.

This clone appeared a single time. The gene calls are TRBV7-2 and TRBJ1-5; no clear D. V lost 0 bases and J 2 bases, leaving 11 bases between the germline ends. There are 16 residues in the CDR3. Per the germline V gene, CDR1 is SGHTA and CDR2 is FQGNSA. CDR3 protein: CASSLADGYGNQPQHF. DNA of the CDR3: TGTGCCAGCAGCTTAGCCGATGGGTATGGCAATCAGCCCCAGCATTTT.

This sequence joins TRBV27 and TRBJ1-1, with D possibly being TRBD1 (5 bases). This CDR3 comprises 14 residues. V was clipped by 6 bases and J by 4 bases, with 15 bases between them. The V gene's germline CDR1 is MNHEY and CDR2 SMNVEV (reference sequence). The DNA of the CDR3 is TGTGCCAGCAGGGGCACAAGCGGGGGCACTGAAGCTTTCTTT. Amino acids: CASRGTSGGTEAFF.

The chain's CDR3 is CSVVRQGVRTDTQYF. CDR3 DNA: TGCAGCGTTGTAAGACAGGGGGTGCGCACAGATACGCAGTATTTT. The chain joins TRBV29-1 to TRBJ2-3; 9 bases are shared with TRBD1. The ends lost 4 bases at V and 1 base at J; junction bases unmatched: 6. This CDR3 comprises 15 residues. Germline V gene lookup returns CDR1 SQVTM and CDR2 ANQGSEA.